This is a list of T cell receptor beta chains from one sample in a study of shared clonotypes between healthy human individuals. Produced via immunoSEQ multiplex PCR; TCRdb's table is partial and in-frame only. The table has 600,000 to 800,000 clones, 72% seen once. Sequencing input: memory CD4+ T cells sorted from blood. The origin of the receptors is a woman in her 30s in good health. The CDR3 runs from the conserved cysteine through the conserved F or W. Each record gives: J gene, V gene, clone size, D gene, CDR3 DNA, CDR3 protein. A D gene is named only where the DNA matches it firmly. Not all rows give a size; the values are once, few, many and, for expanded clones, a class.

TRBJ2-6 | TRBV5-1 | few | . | TGCGCCAGCAGCTTGGGTCAGGGGTTAGGCTCTGGGGCCAACGTCCTGACTTTC | CASSLGQGLGSGANVLTF
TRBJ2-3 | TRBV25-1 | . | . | TGTGCCAGCAGTGATAGGGCAGGGAGGACAGATACGCAGTATTTT | CASSDRAGRTDTQYF
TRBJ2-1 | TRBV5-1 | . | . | TGCGCCAGCAGCGAAAAGAAGACCTACAATGAGCAGTTCTTC | CASSEKKTYNEQFF
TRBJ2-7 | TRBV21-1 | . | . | TGTGCCAGCAGCGCCCGGAGAGGTTTCAACGAGCAGTACTTC | CASSARRGFNEQYF
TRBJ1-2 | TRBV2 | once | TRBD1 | TGTGCCAGCAGTGACAGGGGGGTCAACGGCTACACCTTC | CASSDRGVNGYTF
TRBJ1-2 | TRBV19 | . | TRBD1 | TGTGCCAGTAGCAGACAGGGTGATGGCTACACCTTC | CASSRQGDGYTF
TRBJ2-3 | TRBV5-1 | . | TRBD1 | TGCGCCAGCAGCTTGCTCGGGACAGGGTCGGATACGCAGTATTTT | CASSLLGTGSDTQYF
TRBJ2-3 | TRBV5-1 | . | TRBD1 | TGCGCCAGCAGCTTGGGAGGGGGCGATAGCACAGATACGCAGTATTTT | CASSLGGGDSTDTQYF
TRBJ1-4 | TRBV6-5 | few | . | TGTGCCAGCAGCCTCGCAGGGGAAAAACTGTTTTTT | CASSLAGEKLFF
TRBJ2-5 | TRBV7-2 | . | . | TGTGCCAGCAGATCACAGGGATCCGGAGAGACCCAGTACTTC | CASRSQGSGETQYF
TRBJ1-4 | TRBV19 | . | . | TGTGCCAGTAGTATTGCCGGGGACGGGGAAAAACTGTTTTTT | CASSIAGDGEKLFF
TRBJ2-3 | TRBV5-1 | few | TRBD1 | TGCGCCAGCAGCTTCGGACAGGGGGCAAGCACAGATACGCAGTATTTT | CASSFGQGASTDTQYF
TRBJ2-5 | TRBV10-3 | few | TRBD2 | TGTGCCATCAGTGAGGCTAGCGGGATGGGTGAGACCCAGTACTTC | CAISEASGMGETQYF
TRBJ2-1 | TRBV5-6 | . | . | TGTGCCAGCAGCTTCGACCCACGCTCCTACAATGAGCAGTTCTTC | CASSFDPRSYNEQFF
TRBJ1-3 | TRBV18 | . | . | TGTGCCAGCTCACCACCGGGAGGTAGTGGAGACACCATATATTTT | CASSPPGGSGDTIYF
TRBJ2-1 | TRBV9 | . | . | TGTGCCAGCAGCGTAGCGTCAGGGCGCGGCAATGAGCAGTTCTTC | CASSVASGRGNEQFF
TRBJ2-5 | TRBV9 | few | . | TGTGCCAGCAGCGTAGTCACCGGACCCCAAGAGACCCAGTACTTC | CASSVVTGPQETQYF
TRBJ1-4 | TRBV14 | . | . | TGTGCCAGCAGCCAATTCACCAGCACTAATGAAAAACTGTTTTTT | CASSQFTSTNEKLFF
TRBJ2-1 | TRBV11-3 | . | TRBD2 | TGTGCCAGCAGCTGGACTAGCGGGAGTAGTGAGCAGTTCTTC | CASSWTSGSSEQFF
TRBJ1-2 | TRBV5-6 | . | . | TGTGCCAGCAGCCCGACAGAGGTCTATGGCTACACCTTC | CASSPTEVYGYTF
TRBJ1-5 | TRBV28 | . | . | TGTGCCAGCAGTTTATTGGGTGATCGCAATCAGCCCCAGCATTTT | CASSLLGDRNQPQHF
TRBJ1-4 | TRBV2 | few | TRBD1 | TGTGCCAGCAGTCGAACCGGGACAGGCGAAAAGATTGGTGAAAAACTGTTTTTT | CASSRTGTGEKIGEKLFF
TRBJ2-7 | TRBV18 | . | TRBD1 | TGTGCCAGCTCACCACTCGGACAGGTGGACGAGCAGTACTTC | CASSPLGQVDEQYF